The present T cell receptor beta chain was sequenced within a study of blood T cell repertoires in COVID-19. TCRdb's copy holds only in-frame clones and misses some; the assay was immunoSEQ multiplex PCR. The sample carries roughly 56,000 clones, more than 85% recorded once. The specimen sequenced was peripheral blood. The clonotype comes from a man over 45 with active COVID-19.

The CDR3 DNA reads as TGTGCCAGCAGCCAAGATAGAAACACCATATATTTT. Protein sequence: CASSQDRNTIYF. The chain joins TRBV14 to TRBJ1-3; no clear D. V was trimmed by 0 bases and J by 5 bases, leaving 2 bases between them. The CDR3 totals 12 residues. CDR1 SGHDN and CDR2 FVKESK come from the germline V gene.